This entry describes one T cell receptor (beta chain). The trim removed 0 bases at V and 0 bases at J, leaving 15 bases unmatched. The germline V gene has CDR1 SGDLS and CDR2 YYNGEE. The CDR3 contains 21 residues. Sequencing was performed with immunoSEQ multiplex PCR; in TCRdb, only in-frame clones are kept and a portion is missing. The sample carries about 55,000 clones, over 80% recorded once. This sample is drawn from a study of blood T cell repertoires in COVID-19. This receptor was obtained from a woman aged 55-70 years with acute or convalescent COVID-19. The material sequenced was peripheral blood. The chain uses TRBV9 and TRBJ2-1, with 10 bases aligning to TRBD2. CDR3 bases: TGTGCCAGCAGCGTAGGGGCACGGAGGACTAGCGGCAGAAGCTCCTACAATGAGCAGTTCTTC. Amino acids: CASSVGARRTSGRSSYNEQFF.